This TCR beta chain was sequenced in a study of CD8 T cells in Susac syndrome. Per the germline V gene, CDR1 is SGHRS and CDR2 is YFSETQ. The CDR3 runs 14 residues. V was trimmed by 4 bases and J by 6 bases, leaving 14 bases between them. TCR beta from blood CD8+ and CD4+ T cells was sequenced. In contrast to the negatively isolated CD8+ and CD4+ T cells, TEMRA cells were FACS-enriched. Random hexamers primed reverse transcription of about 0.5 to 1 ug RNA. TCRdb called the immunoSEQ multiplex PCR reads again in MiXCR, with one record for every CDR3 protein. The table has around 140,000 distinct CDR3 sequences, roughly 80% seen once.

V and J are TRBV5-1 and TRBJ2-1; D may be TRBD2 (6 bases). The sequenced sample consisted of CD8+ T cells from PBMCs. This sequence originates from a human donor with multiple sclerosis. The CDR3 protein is CASSVGGAGNEQFF. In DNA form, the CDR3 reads TGCGCCAGCAGCGTGGGGGGAGCGGGCAATGAGCAGTTCTTC.